Listed below are T cell receptor beta chains from one sample, sequenced in a study of shared clonotypes between healthy human individuals. Some clones are missing from TCRdb's copy, which holds only in-frame ones; the method was immunoSEQ multiplex PCR. The profile shows approximately 2.5 million clones, 93% of them singletons. Sequencing input: naive CD4+ T cells from PBMCs. The receptors stem from a man aged 18 to 29 in good health. Some clones in this sample may be carry-over from other donors' samples. Each CDR3 is given with its conserved first and last residue. Fields, in order: V gene, D gene, J gene, CDR3 DNA, CDR3 protein. A D gene is named only where the DNA matches it firmly.

V gene: TRBV6-5
D gene: TRBD2
J gene: TRBJ2-3
CDR3 DNA: TGTGCCAGCAGTCGACTAGCGGCCACAGATACGCAGTATTTT
CDR3 protein: CASSRLAATDTQYF

V gene: TRBV5-4
D gene: TRBD2
J gene: TRBJ2-7
CDR3 DNA: TGTGCCAGCAGCTCCAGACTAGCGGACTACGAGCAGTACTTC
CDR3 protein: CASSSRLADYEQYF

V gene: TRBV5-1
D gene: TRBD1
J gene: TRBJ2-6
CDR3 DNA: TGCGCCAGCAGCCTCGACCCGACAGGGGCTGGGGCCAACGTCCTGACTTTC
CDR3 protein: CASSLDPTGAGANVLTF

V gene: TRBV6-1
D gene: .
J gene: TRBJ2-7
CDR3 DNA: TGTGCCAGCAGTGATACCAAGAGGACAGCCATTAAATACGAGCAGTACTTC
CDR3 protein: CASSDTKRTAIKYEQYF

V gene: TRBV6-5
D gene: TRBD1
J gene: TRBJ2-7
CDR3 DNA: TGTGCCAGCAGTATAGAAAACAGGGGACCCTACGAGCAGTACTTC
CDR3 protein: CASSIENRGPYEQYF

V gene: TRBV18
D gene: TRBD2
J gene: TRBJ2-3
CDR3 DNA: TGTGCCAGCTCAACAACTAGCGGCTCTAGCACAGATACGCAGTATTTT
CDR3 protein: CASSTTSGSSTDTQYF

V gene: TRBV2
D gene: .
J gene: TRBJ2-7
CDR3 DNA: TGTGCCAGCAGTGACCCCGGCCCCTCTAGGTACTTC
CDR3 protein: CASSDPGPSRYF

V gene: TRBV15
D gene: .
J gene: TRBJ2-7
CDR3 DNA: TGTGCCACCAGCAGAGATGACGAGCAGTACTTC
CDR3 protein: CATSRDDEQYF

V gene: TRBV11-2
D gene: .
J gene: TRBJ2-7
CDR3 DNA: TGTGCCAGCAGCTTAGTGGTCGACAGCTCCTACGAGCAGTACTTC
CDR3 protein: CASSLVVDSSYEQYF

V gene: TRBV28
D gene: .
J gene: TRBJ2-5
CDR3 DNA: TGTGCCAGCAGTTATATAAACAGCTTCCAAGAGACCCAGTACTTC
CDR3 protein: CASSYINSFQETQYF

V gene: TRBV10-3
D gene: TRBD2
J gene: TRBJ2-3
CDR3 DNA: TGTGCCATCAGTGAGTCAGGACTAGCGGGAGCCACAGATACGCAGTATTTT
CDR3 protein: CAISESGLAGATDTQYF

V gene: TRBV7-2
D gene: TRBD1
J gene: TRBJ1-1
CDR3 DNA: TGTGCCAGCAGCTTGGCGACAGGGGGTGGAACTGAAGCTTTCTTT
CDR3 protein: CASSLATGGGTEAFF

V gene: TRBV4-2
D gene: .
J gene: TRBJ2-2
CDR3 DNA: TGTGCCAGCAGCCGAGGGAGCACCGTCACCGGGGAGCTGTTTTTT
CDR3 protein: CASSRGSTVTGELFF

V gene: TRBV6-6
D gene: .
J gene: TRBJ1-2
CDR3 DNA: TGTGCCAGCAGTTACTCCCAGGGCGGTCCGGGCGGCTACACCTTC
CDR3 protein: CASSYSQGGPGGYTF

V gene: TRBV28
D gene: .
J gene: TRBJ1-2
CDR3 DNA: TGTGCCAGCCTACCACCCGGTGGGCTCGACTTC
CDR3 protein: CASLPPGGLDF

V gene: TRBV5-4
D gene: TRBD1
J gene: TRBJ1-2
CDR3 DNA: TGTGCCAGCAGCCTGGGACAGGCAGACTATGGCTACACCTTC
CDR3 protein: CASSLGQADYGYTF